One and the same sample provided the 25 T cell receptor beta chains below, sequenced in a study of Ad26.COV2.S vaccination and SARS-CoV-2 variants (dated by TCRdb to the early 2020s). Library creation used the immunoSEQ multiplex PCR assay. TCRdb re-hosts the immuneACCESS table, in-frame sequences only. Its copies lack some clones; in the studies checked, an unresolved V gene accounts for under half of them, and the cause for the rest is not known. The sample table lists hundreds of thousands of clones, roughly 90% of them with a count of one. The ten largest clones take up approximately 1.5% of the sample. This sample's treatment or condition label indicates: about 20 received Ad26.COV2.S at low or high dose, single or two shots; 5 received placebo; per-sample allocation not given. Repertoires of vaccine and placebo recipients were sequenced from samples collected on day 63 after the first injection.

Sequenced material: peripheral blood, taken in a trial of Ad26.COV2.S vaccine versus placebo. These receptors all stem from a person between 18 and 60 years old who received the Ad26.COV2.S COVID-19 vaccine or a placebo.

This clone was found once. Within the sample, other DNA sequences also encode this same CDR3. The chain joins TRBV7-3 to TRBJ2-1; D may be TRBD1 (7 bases). Germline V gene data show CDR1 as SGHTA and CDR2 as FQGTGA. The CDR3 is 15 amino acids. V was cut by 5 bases and J by 0 bases, with 11 bases left in between. The CDR3 DNA reads TGTGCCAGCAGCCCAGGGGGGTCCTCCTACAATGAGCAGTTCTTC. This encodes CASSPGGSSYNEQFF. Complete variable domain (other parts from reference TRBV7-3 and TRBJ2-1): GAGVSQTPSNKVTEKGKYVELRCDPISGHTALYWYRQSLGQGPEFLIYFQGTGAADDSGLPNDRFFAVRPEGSVSTLKIQRTERGDSAVYLCASSPGGSSYNEQFFGPGTRLTVL.

The V gene is TRBV5-6, the J gene TRBJ2-4; no definite D call. Germline V gene sequence: CDR1 SGHDT, CDR2 YYEEEE. The CDR3 covers 14 residues. Trimming cost V 2 bases and J 9 bases, with 15 bases left between them. The CDR3 sequence: CASSFEAGGSIQYF. As DNA, the CDR3 is TGTGCCAGCAGCTTTGAGGCTGGTGGAAGCATTCAGTACTTC.

The rearrangement joins TRBV6-2 or TRBV6-3 to TRBJ1-2; D is unresolved. CDR3 length: 13 amino acids. Trimming cost V 2 bases and J 3 bases, with 7 bases left between them. Germline CDR1 is MNHEY and CDR2 is SVGEGT. This chain's CDR3 is CASSYDGDYGYTF. Here the CDR3 DNA reads TGTGCCAGCAGTTACGACGGGGACTATGGCTACACCTTC.

V usage is TRBV14 and J usage is TRBJ2-7; no clear D. Trimming shortened V by 0 bases and J by 4 bases, and 13 bases separated the two germline ends. In germline, CDR1 is SGHDN, CDR2 FVKESK. The CDR3 covers 15 residues. CDR3 in amino acids: CASSQDLGGIYEQYF. CDR3 nucleotide sequence: TGTGCCAGCAGCCAAGATCTGGGCGGAATTTACGAGCAGTACTTC.

V and J are TRBV28 and TRBJ2-1, with D uncertain. Trimming took 5 bases from V and 5 from J, leaving 4 bases between them. Looked up from germline, CDR1 is MDHEN and CDR2 is SYDVKM. The CDR3 runs 11 residues. As DNA, the CDR3 is TGTGCCAGCAGTCCCGACAATGAGCAGTTCTTC. This encodes CASSPDNEQFF.

This clone showed up just a few times. V and J are TRBV27 and TRBJ2-5; 7 nucleotides agree with TRBD2. Trimming removed 7 bases from V and 5 bases from J; junction bases left unmatched: 13. Germline lookup yields CDR1 MNHEY and CDR2 SMNVEV (reference sequence). CDR3 length: 15 amino acids. The CDR3 sequence: CASNPGTGRGETQYF. The CDR3 DNA reads TGTGCCAGCAACCCTGGGACTGGGCGGGGGGAGACCCAGTACTTC.

The chain recombines TRBV3-1 (or the pseudogene TRBV3-2) with TRBJ2-7; tentative D call: TRBD2 (6 bases). V lost 0 bases and J lost 5, with 14 bases in between. The CDR3 runs to 15 residues. CDR1 and CDR2 (germline): LGHDT, YNNKEL (reference sequence). The CDR3 here is CASSQEGGRTNEQYF. The DNA for the CDR3 is TGTGCCAGCAGCCAAGAAGGAGGGAGGACCAACGAGCAGTACTTC.

The chain is built from TRBV7-9 and TRBJ2-2, with unresolved D. The V end was cut by 7 bases, the J end by 5 bases, with 14 bases between. Germline V CDR1 and CDR2: SEHNR, FQNEAQ (reference sequence). CDR3 length: 14 amino acids. The CDR3 nucleotides are TGTGCCAGCACCCTGGGTGATGGGACCGGGGAGCTGTTTTTT. Amino acid sequence: CASTLGDGTGELFF.

V and J are TRBV4-2 and TRBJ1-1; no firm D call. The V gene's germline CDR1 is LGHNA and CDR2 YNFKEQ. Trimming took off 5 bases at V and 1 base at J, with 8 bases between the two ends. The CDR3 totals 13 residues. CDR3 amino acids: CASSSFGNTEAFF. The CDR3 bases are TGTGCCAGCAGCAGTTTCGGGAACACTGAAGCTTTCTTT.

The chain couples TRBV3-1 (or the pseudogene TRBV3-2) to TRBJ2-1; D is unresolved. V dropped 3 bases and J dropped 4 bases, with 13 bases sitting between them. The CDR3 runs 15 residues. Per germline, CDR1 LGHDT and CDR2 YNNKEL (reference sequence). The CDR3 region is CASSQGSFFYNEQFF. The CDR3 region has the DNA TGTGCCAGCAGCCAGGGGTCCTTCTTTTACAATGAGCAGTTCTTC.

The rearrangement uses TRBV5-1 and TRBJ2-5; 9 bases align to TRBD2. The CDR3 length is 13 residues. Germline assignment: CDR1 SGHRS and CDR2 YFSETQ. The junction had 8 bases not matched to a gene; V was cut back by 4 bases and J by 10 bases. This CDR3 is CASSVSGGRYQYF. CDR3 nucleotide sequence: TGCGCCAGCAGCGTAAGCGGGGGGCGGTACCAGTACTTC.

V usage is TRBV7-2 and J usage is TRBJ1-1, with D possibly matching TRBD1 (5 bases). Germline-derived CDR1 and CDR2 are SGHTA and FQGNSA. V lost 1 base and J 5 bases, leaving 8 bases between the germline ends. This CDR3 has 13 amino acids. The CDR3 spells CASSLERGTEAFF. Written as DNA, the CDR3 is TGTGCCAGCAGCTTAGAGAGGGGAACTGAAGCTTTCTTT.

The chain carries TRBV5-6 and TRBJ2-1, with 10 bases identical to TRBD2. The CDR3 has 15 amino acids. Germline V gene lookup returns CDR1 SGHDT and CDR2 YYEEEE. V gave up 4 bases and J gave up 2 bases; unmatched junction bases: 3. CDR3 loop: CASSRGLAAYNEQFF. As DNA, the CDR3 is TGTGCCAGCAGCCGCGGACTAGCGGCCTACAATGAGCAGTTCTTC.

V gene TRBV24-1 combines with J gene TRBJ2-5; no clear D. V lost 5 bases to trimming and J lost 5 bases, with 8 bases between them. The CDR3 is 12 amino acids. The germline V gene encodes CDR1 KGHDR and CDR2 SFDVKD. CDR3 DNA: TGTGCCACCAGTGGACAATCGGAGACCCAGTACTTC. Translation: CATSGQSETQYF.

This clone was seen just once. The CDR3 here is CATSRDLAGSGNTIYF. DNA for the CDR3: TGTGCCACCAGCAGAGATCTGGCAGGCTCTGGAAACACCATATATTTT. The chain carries TRBV15 and TRBJ1-3; no firm D call. V dropped 0 bases and J dropped 0 bases, with 9 bases sitting between them. Germline V gives CDR1 LNHNV, CDR2 YYDKDF (reference sequence). The CDR3 spans 16 residues.

The chain links TRBV18 to TRBJ2-7; 9 bases agree with TRBD2. CDR1 and CDR2 from the germline V gene are KGHSH and LQKENI. The CDR3 spans 14 residues. V gave up 1 base and J gave up 9 bases; unmatched junction bases: 7. This CDR3 reads CASSPQREAAGQYF. CDR3 bases: TGTGCCAGCTCACCACAGCGGGAGGCCGCCGGGCAGTACTTC.

The J gene is TRBJ1-1, the V gene TRBV2; possibly TRBD1 for D (6 bases). The CDR3 consists of 13 residues. Germline CDR1 is SNHLY and CDR2 is FYNNEI. The germline V and J ends were trimmed by 3 bases and 2 bases, with 7 bases remaining between them. CDR3 nucleotide sequence: TGTGCCAGCAGTGACAGGGGAAACACTGAAGCTTTCTTT. It codes for CASSDRGNTEAFF.

V is TRBV3-1 (or the pseudogene TRBV3-2) and J is TRBJ2-5, with a possible D match to TRBD2 (6 bases). CDR3 length: 16 amino acids. Germline CDR1 reads LGHDT; CDR2 reads YNNKEL (reference sequence). Trimming took off 6 bases at V and 2 bases at J, with 19 bases between the two ends. The CDR3 region has the DNA TGTGCCAGCAGGAGTGGTAGCGGAACCTTTCAAGAGACCCAGTACTTC. This sequence encodes CASRSGSGTFQETQYF.

This sequence joins TRBV7-8 and TRBJ2-7; D perhaps matches TRBD1 (5 bases). The CDR3 consists of 15 residues. With 5 bases removed from V and 6 bases from J, the gap between germline ends came to 20 bases. Germline V gives CDR1 SGHVS, CDR2 FQNEAQ. Here the CDR3 reads CASSLHLGREFEQYF. The CDR3 DNA reads TGTGCCAGCAGCCTTCATCTGGGCAGGGAATTCGAGCAGTACTTC.

The V and J genes are TRBV9 and TRBJ2-2; D is undetermined. The CDR3 spans 12 residues. With 0 bases removed from V and 6 bases from J, the gap between germline ends came to 3 bases. From germline, CDR1 is SGDLS and CDR2 YYNGEE. Here the CDR3 reads CASSVVPGELFF. The CDR3 nucleotides read TGTGCCAGCAGCGTAGTCCCCGGGGAGCTGTTTTTT.

With regard to this clone: Distinct nucleotide sequences in the sample also encode this CDR3. The chain carries TRBV7-9 and TRBJ2-5; D possibly corresponds to TRBD1 (6 bases). Trimming stripped 1 base from V and 1 base from J, with 10 bases between. The germline V gene encodes CDR1 SEHNR and CDR2 FQNEAQ (reference sequence). This CDR3 has 15 amino acids. CDR3 residues: CASSLERTAQETQYF. DNA for the CDR3: TGTGCCAGCAGCTTAGAACGGACAGCCCAAGAGACCCAGTACTTC.

The chain couples TRBV5-1 to TRBJ2-1; the match to TRBD1 covers 8 bases. Trimming at V came to 5 bases and at J to 7 bases, leaving 11 bases not matched to a gene. This CDR3 region has 15 residues. Germline V lookup: CDR1 SGHRS, CDR2 YFSETQ. The CDR3 coding sequence is TGCGCCAGCAGTTTTGGACAGGGCCTGGGGAATGAGCAGTTCTTC. Its translation is CASSFGQGLGNEQFF.

The rearrangement joins TRBV3-1 (or the pseudogene TRBV3-2) to TRBJ1-3, with D hard to call. CDR1 and CDR2 from the germline V gene are LGHDT and YNNKEL (reference sequence). With 4 bases removed from V and 6 bases from J, the gap between germline ends came to 7 bases. CDR3 length equals 12 residues. In nucleotides, the CDR3 is TGTGCCAGCAGCCCCAGAACAAACACCATATATTTT. As protein: CASSPRTNTIYF.

This clone was picked up one time. The chain combines TRBV7-6 with TRBJ2-2; 8 bases are shared with TRBD2. The CDR3 has 18 residues. The germline V gene has CDR1 SGHVS and CDR2 FNYEAQ. Trimming cost V 5 bases and J 0 bases; bases outside gene matches: 11. CDR3 protein: CASSLQTLAGANTGELFF. The CDR3 DNA is TGTGCCAGCAGCCTCCAGACGCTAGCGGGTGCGAACACCGGGGAGCTGTTTTTT.

This clone showed up just a few times. The V and J genes are TRBV30 and TRBJ2-1, with 10 bases lining up with TRBD1. This CDR3 contains 15 residues. CDR1 and CDR2 (germline): GTSNPN, SVGIG (reference sequence). V gave up 7 bases and J gave up 7 bases; unmatched junction bases: 13. CDR3 amino acids: CAYSNRDRGRNEQFF. The CDR3 DNA follows: TGTGCCTACTCAAACCGGGACAGGGGCCGGAATGAGCAGTTCTTC. Filled out from reference TRBV30 and TRBJ2-1, the complete variable domain reads SQTIHQWPATLVQPVGSPLSLECTVEGTSNPNLYWYRQAAGRGLQLLFYSVGIGQISSEVPQNLSASRPQDRQFILSSKKLLLSDSGFYLCAYSNRDRGRNEQFFGPGTRLTVL.